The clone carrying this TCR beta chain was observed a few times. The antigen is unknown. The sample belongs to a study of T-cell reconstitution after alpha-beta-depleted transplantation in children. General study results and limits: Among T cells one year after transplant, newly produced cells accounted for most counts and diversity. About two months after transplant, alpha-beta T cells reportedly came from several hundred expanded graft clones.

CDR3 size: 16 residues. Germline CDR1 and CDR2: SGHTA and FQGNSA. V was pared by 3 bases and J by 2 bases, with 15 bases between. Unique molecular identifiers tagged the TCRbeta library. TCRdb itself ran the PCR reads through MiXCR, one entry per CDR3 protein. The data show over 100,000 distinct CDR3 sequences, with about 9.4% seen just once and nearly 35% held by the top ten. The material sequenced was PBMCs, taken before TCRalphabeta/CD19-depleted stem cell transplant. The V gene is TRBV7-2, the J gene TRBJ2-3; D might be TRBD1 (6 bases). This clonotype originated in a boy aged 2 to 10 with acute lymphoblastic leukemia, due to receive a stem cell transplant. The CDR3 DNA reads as TGTGCCAGCAGCTTGAGCCAGGGGCTTTCCACAGATACGCAGTATTTT. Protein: CASSLSQGLSTDTQYF. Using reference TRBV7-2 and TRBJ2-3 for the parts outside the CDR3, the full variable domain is GAGVSQSPSNKVTEKGKDVELRCDPISGHTALYWYRQSLGQGLEFLIYFQGNSAPDKSGLPSDRFSAERTGGSVSTLTIQRTQQEDSAVYLCASSLSQGLSTDTQYFGPGTRLTVL.